This TCR beta chain came from a study of post-analysis software for immune sequencing data (dated by TCRdb to 2013 to 2016). Study-wide context: Disease courses on record covered relapsing-remitting, secondary progressive and progressive-relapsing multiple sclerosis, though some patients had no subtype annotation. The patient repertoires were compared against about 10 previously published healthy control repertoires obtained from donors aged about 6 to 26 years. A subset of samples was prepared in parallel using single-end sample barcoding, then pooled and co-amplified after Illumina adapter ligation. Paper-wide results and their limitations: Four or five TRBV segments, including TRBV5-6, TRBV5-1 and TRBV20-1, were significantly more frequent in patients than controls. Direct clustering with F measure showed strong co-clustering of samples prepared in the same batch, prompting a batch-effect correction. Multiple sclerosis patients had significantly lower normalized Chao1 diversity than controls, a result that suggests substantial peripheral T-cell clonal expansion. The multiple sclerosis patient group was slightly younger than the control group.

Library preparation was by PCR. TCRdb names Illumina HiSeq 2500 as the instrument used. To reduce PCR and sequencing biases, unique molecular identifiers were incorporated into the TCR beta cDNA libraries. Per 1 to 10 million input T cells, roughly 0.5 million cDNA molecules were obtained, such that each molecule approximated one T cell. The patient libraries were prepared and sequenced using the same protocol as the earlier healthy control dataset. Samples belonging to the same batch were prepared together, multiplexed and sequenced on a shared HiSeq lane. On the authors' methods: MIGEC handled the raw barcoded reads, throwing out single-read molecular identifier groups before consensus assembly and CDR3 extraction. Clonotype tables were post-analysed with VDJtools, normalizing diversity by down-sampling all datasets to the smallest sample size. To correct batch-related cross-sample contamination, repertoire overlap clustering matched CDR3 amino acid sequences but not nucleotide sequences. TCRdb reprocessing: public reads trimmed at Q25 with fastp, clones called with MiXCR, in-frame beta chains kept. CDR3 protein sequences are deduplicated, and each keeps its most common genes and DNA. The V and J calls and clone size come from TCRdb's table, not from the authors' own analysis. A total of hundreds of thousands of distinct CDR3 sequences appear in this sample, roughly 27% of them only once. Jointly, the top ten make up roughly 0.53% of the sample.

TCR beta repertoires were profiled from peripheral blood of about a dozen young patients with multiple sclerosis to demonstrate the VDJtools post-analysis software. Multiple sclerosis patients were children and adolescents aged about 6 to 17 years. Looking up the germline V gene yields CDR1 LGHNA and CDR2 YSLEER. At the junction V is shortened by 1 base and J by 1 base, with 8 bases in between. The CDR3 covers 16 residues, taking in both the cysteine and the phenylalanine. Only the CDR3 region is kept as DNA, spanning 48 bases read in frame from base 1. Turning to this clonotype: What this receptor recognizes is not known. Base qualities are missing; no much larger clone stands one base away.

This sequence uses TRBV4-3 and TRBJ2-6, with TRBD2 perhaps the D gene, on 5 matching bases. This clonotype was obtained from a girl aged 5 to 17 with multiple sclerosis. Source material: blood. The CDR3 region reads CASSQGGLSGANVLTF. The DNA reads TGCGCCAGCAGCCAAGGAGGGTTATCTGGGGCCAACGTCCTGACTTTC.